This T cell receptor beta chain was observed in a study of graft-versus-host responses after intestinal transplantation. About the research overall: All recipients were transplanted with multivisceral, liver-intestinal, or isolated intestinal grafts.

V was pared by 6 bases and J by 5 bases, with 13 bases between. The CDR3 length is 13 residues. Germline CDR1 reads SGHKS; CDR2 reads YYEKEE (reference sequence). The protocol was immunoSEQ multiplex PCR, while the TCRdb copy is restricted to in-frame clones and leaves out a portion. Of 29,000 or so clones in the sample, around 80% are singletons; the top ten hold approximately 2.8%. The graft tissue was processed, and this released both intraepithelial and lamina propria lymphocytes. This chain links TRBV5-5 with TRBJ2-3; D not certain. Material: ileum tissue, obtained 98 days after intestinal transplantation. The TCR was taken from a human patient who received an intestinal transplant, so some T cells may come from the graft donor. CDR3 sequence reads: CASTPSLGDTQYF. The DNA of the CDR3 is TGTGCCAGCACACCTAGTCTGGGAGATACGCAGTATTTT. Filled out from reference TRBV5-5 and TRBJ2-3, the complete variable domain reads DAGVTQSPTHLIKTRGQQVTLRCSPISGHKSVSWYQQVLGQGPQFIFQYYEKEERGRGNFPDRFSARQFPNYSSELNVNALLLGDSALYLCASTPSLGDTQYFGPGTRLTVL.